This passage covers 25 T cell receptor beta chains from one sample sequenced in a study of vaccination effects on CD4 cells after COVID-19. Upon completion of roughly ten days in culture, CD4+ T cells were isolated. Sometime from March through December 2020, the person acquired a SARS-CoV-2 infection that PCR confirmed. Every participant took two doses of the BNT162b2 or mRNA-1273 vaccine. Some clones are missing from TCRdb's copy, which holds only in-frame ones; the method was immunoSEQ multiplex PCR. The table has roughly 35,000 clones, approximately 81% seen once; the top ten hold approximately 6.3%. Their cognate antigens are unknown. This material consisted of CD4+ T cells from PBMCs cultured without peptide, taken after COVID-19 vaccination. These receptors came from a human donor who had a prior SARS-CoV-2 infection.

V gene TRBV5-1 combines with J gene TRBJ2-3; D might be TRBD2 (7 bases). Trimming left V 4 bases short and J 5 bases short, with 20 bases between. There are 16 residues in the CDR3. Germline V gene lookup returns CDR1 SGHRS and CDR2 YFSETQ. In nucleotides, the CDR3 is TGCGCCAGCAGCCGTAAATCGGGGGGCCAGGGAGATACGCAGTATTTT. It encodes CASSRKSGGQGDTQYF.

The CDR3 loop is CASSPRGMNTEAFF. The CDR3 DNA is TGTGCCAGCAGCCCCCGGGGGATGAACACTGAAGCTTTCTTT. The rearrangement uses TRBV6-5 and TRBJ1-1; the D gene is possibly TRBD1 (5 bases). The CDR3 is made up of 14 amino acids. Germline V gene lookup returns CDR1 MNHEY and CDR2 SVGAGI. V lost 6 bases and J lost 0, with 11 bases in between.

The V and J genes are TRBV5-6 and TRBJ1-6; weak D call: TRBD1 (5 bases). This CDR3 region has 13 residues. The ends were cut back, 3 bases at V and 11 bases at J, with 12 bases in the middle. The V gene's germline CDR1 is SGHDT and CDR2 YYEEEE. The CDR3 protein is CASSWELGAPLHF. CDR3 nucleotide sequence: TGTGCCAGCAGCTGGGAGCTGGGGGCACCCCTCCACTTT.

The chain employs TRBV18 and TRBJ2-7, with TRBD2 identical over 10 bases. Germline loops: CDR1 KGHSH, CDR2 LQKENI. This CDR3 is 18 amino acids long. Trimming at V came to 0 bases and at J to 3 bases, leaving 11 bases not matched to a gene. The CDR3 bases are TGTGCCAGCTCACCACCATCATCGCTAGCGGGGGCCAGCTACGAGCAGTACTTC. This sequence encodes CASSPPSSLAGASYEQYF.

This clone is a singleton in its sample. CDR3 protein: CASSQVWGPGALEQYF. Here the CDR3 DNA reads TGCGCCAGCAGCCAAGTTTGGGGGCCAGGGGCCCTCGAGCAGTACTTC. This chain links TRBV4-3 with TRBJ2-7, with D tentatively TRBD1 (6 bases). This CDR3 region has 16 residues. In germline, CDR1 is LGHNA, CDR2 YSLEER. Trimming cost V 1 base and J 6 bases, with 19 bases left between them.

In nucleotides, the CDR3 is TGTGCCAGCAGCCTTGGCGGGACAGTGCCTAACGAGCAGTACTTC. It codes for CASSLGGTVPNEQYF. The genes are TRBV7-3 and TRBJ2-7; weak D call: TRBD1 (7 bases). The CDR3 contains 15 residues. The V end was cut by 5 bases, the J end by 5 bases, with 19 bases between. The germline CDR1 and CDR2 sequences are SGHTA and FQGTGA.

The CDR3 DNA follows: TGTGCTAGTGGTTTGGGGCAAAGGTCCTACCGGGGAGAGACCCAGTACTTC. Its protein is CASGLGQRSYRGETQYF. This chain connects TRBV12-5 to TRBJ2-5; the D gene is possibly TRBD2 (5 bases). The CDR3 contains 17 residues. The V end was cut by 1 base, the J end by 4 bases, with 19 bases between. CDR1 LGHNT and CDR2 FRNRAP come from the germline V gene.

Only a few counts were recorded for this clone. This chain links TRBV20-1 with TRBJ2-7; D unclear. The germline V gene has CDR1 DFQATT and CDR2 SNEGSKA (reference sequence). The CDR3 sequence is 13 residues long. V was clipped by 3 bases and J by 4 bases, with 13 bases between them. The CDR3, as DNA: TGCAGTGCTAGTGATGGCGCGTCGTACGAGCAGTACTTC. Residues: CSASDGASYEQYF.

J is TRBJ1-6 and V is TRBV3-1 (or the pseudogene TRBV3-2); D is unresolved. V lost 4 bases to trimming and J lost 10 bases, with 14 bases between them. The CDR3 loop spans 14 amino acids. Germline V gives CDR1 LGHDT, CDR2 YNNKEL (reference sequence). In DNA form, the CDR3 reads TGTGCCAGCAGCCTGACCTCCACCCCCTCACCCCTCCACTTT. Translating gives CASSLTSTPSPLHF.

The gene calls are TRBV5-1 and TRBJ2-3; possibly TRBD1 for D (5 bases). This CDR3 region has 12 residues. V was cut by 4 bases and J by 5 bases, with 8 bases left in between. Germline V lookup: CDR1 SGHRS, CDR2 YFSETQ. The CDR3 loop reads CASSRGGDTQYF. The CDR3 DNA follows: TGCGCCAGCAGCAGGGGTGGAGATACGCAGTATTTT.

This clone is a singleton in its sample. The chain recombines TRBV19 with TRBJ1-1; possibly TRBD1 for D (6 bases). Trimming shortened V by 9 bases and J by 5 bases, and 16 bases separated the two germline ends. This CDR3 has 13 amino acids. Germline V gene sequence: CDR1 LNHDA, CDR2 SQIVND (reference sequence). The CDR3 loop reads CASQRRGGTEAFF. In DNA form, the CDR3 reads TGTGCCAGCCAACGCAGGGGTGGAACTGAAGCTTTCTTT.

This chain joins TRBV2 and TRBJ2-7, with 7 positions matching TRBD1. This CDR3 is built from 14 residues. V dropped 7 bases and J dropped 2; count of bases not matched to a gene: 8. From germline, CDR1 is SNHLY and CDR2 FYNNEI. CDR3 loop: CASTRDRETYEQYF. The DNA of the CDR3 is TGTGCCAGCACCCGGGACAGAGAAACCTACGAGCAGTACTTC.

The V and J genes are TRBV14 and TRBJ2-3, with D possibly being TRBD1 (5 bases). The CDR3 spans 16 residues. Deletions cut 3 bases from V and 0 bases from J, with 13 bases between. Per the germline V gene, CDR1 is SGHDN and CDR2 is FVKESK. This CDR3 reads CASSHIARQSTDTQYF. CDR3 nucleotides: TGTGCCAGCAGCCATATCGCGAGACAGAGCACAGATACGCAGTATTTT.

The gene calls are TRBV7-2 and TRBJ2-6, with 11 positions matching TRBD1. The J segment lost 4 bases and the V segment lost 0 bases, leaving 5 bases of the junction unmatched. The CDR3 spans 18 residues. CDR1 and CDR2 from the germline V gene are SGHTA and FQGNSA. For the CDR3, the DNA is TGTGCCAGCAGCTTAGCCGGACAGGGGGCGGGCGGGGCCAACGTCCTGACTTTC. The encoded protein is CASSLAGQGAGGANVLTF.

The V call is TRBV30, the J call TRBJ2-5, with 7 bases that match TRBD2. CDR1 and CDR2 from the germline V gene are GTSNPN and SVGIG (reference sequence). CDR3 length equals 15 residues. V shed 6 bases and J 0 bases; nucleotides not matched to a gene: 10. The CDR3 sequence is CACPSGREYQETQYF. The CDR3, as DNA: TGTGCCTGTCCCTCAGGGAGGGAGTACCAAGAGACCCAGTACTTC.

The rearrangement joins TRBV21-1 to TRBJ2-7; whether TRBD1, the table's D call, matches the DNA was not checked. TRBV21-1 is a pseudogene. This CDR3 spans 16 amino acids. This chain's CDR3 is CASSPQPPAQGALQYF. CDR3 sequence (DNA): TGTGCCAGCAGCCCACAGCCCCCGGCACAGGGGGCCCTGCAGTACTTC.

J is TRBJ1-5 and V is TRBV24-1; possible D gene TRBD1, 6 bases. V shed 3 bases and J shed 0 bases, with 14 bases lying between them. CDR1 KGHDR and CDR2 SFDVKD come from the germline V gene. CDR3 length: 17 residues. In DNA, the CDR3 is TGTGCCACCAGTGATACCCGGGGGGACAATAGCAATCAGCCCCAGCATTTT. Amino acids: CATSDTRGDNSNQPQHF.

For the CDR3, the DNA is TGTGCCAGCAGTGTTGGCTCGTTGGAGACCCAGTACTTC. Translating it yields CASSVGSLETQYF. The chain combines TRBV25-1 with TRBJ2-5, with D unclear. The CDR3 totals 13 residues. V was trimmed by 4 bases and J by 5 bases, leaving 11 bases between them. Germline assignment: CDR1 MGHDK and CDR2 SYGVNS. Full variable domain (missing parts from reference TRBV25-1 and TRBJ2-5): EADIYQTPRYLVIGTGKKITLECSQTMGHDKMYWYQQDPGMELHLIHYSYGVNSTEKGDLSSESTVSRIRTEHFPLTLESARPSHTSQYLCASSVGSLETQYFGPGTRLLVL.

The CDR3, as DNA: TGTGCCAGCAGTGCTGGGGGGCTGACTAATGAAAAACTGTTTTTT. Amino acid sequence: CASSAGGLTNEKLFF. This chain links TRBV4-2 with TRBJ1-4; a possible D gene is TRBD1 (6 bases). The germline V gene encodes CDR1 LGHNA and CDR2 YNFKEQ. The CDR3 runs 15 residues. The V and J ends lost 6 bases and 2 bases respectively, with 13 bases between them.

This clone was seen more than once but under ten times. The gene calls are TRBV5-8 and TRBJ1-1; possibly TRBD1 for D (5 bases). The CDR3 consists of 13 residues. V was clipped by 7 bases and J by 1 base, with 11 bases between them. CDR1 and CDR2 from the germline V gene are SGHTS and YDEGEE. The CDR3 here is CASLKRGNTEAFF. Written as DNA, the CDR3 is TGTGCCAGCCTAAAAAGGGGGAACACTGAAGCTTTCTTT.

The gene calls are TRBV7-2 and TRBJ2-7, with D possibly TRBD2 on 6 matching bases. Trimming removed 6 bases from V and 6 bases from J, with 24 bases in between. Per germline, CDR1 SGHTA and CDR2 FQGNSA. This CDR3 has 16 residues. CDR3 in amino acids: CASRFFGRSEAGEQYF. The CDR3 DNA reads TGTGCCAGCAGGTTTTTCGGCCGTAGCGAAGCGGGCGAGCAGTACTTC.

This chain uses TRBV11-2 with TRBJ2-7, with D perhaps assigned TRBD1 or TRBD2 (5 bases each). This CDR3 region has 14 residues. Germline CDR1 SGHAT, CDR2 FQNNGV. V was cut by 4 bases and J by 4 bases, with 14 bases left in between. CDR3 in DNA: TGTGCCAGCAGCTCCGTACGGGGCAGATACGAGCAGTACTTC. It encodes CASSSVRGRYEQYF.

The chain uses TRBV6-5 and TRBJ2-1; no clear D. The CDR3 covers 14 residues. Germline-derived CDR1 and CDR2 are MNHEY and SVGAGI. V lost 2 bases, J lost 2 bases, and 7 bases lay in between. CDR3 residues: CASSYGRAYNEQFF. In DNA, the CDR3 is TGTGCCAGCAGTTACGGCAGAGCCTACAATGAGCAGTTCTTC.

The chain couples TRBV7-3 to TRBJ2-1; tentatively, D is TRBD2 (5 bases). The CDR3 runs 13 residues. Trimming cost V 3 bases and J 9 bases, with 12 bases left between them. Per the germline V gene, CDR1 is SGHTA and CDR2 is FQGTGA. The CDR3 DNA is TGTGCCAGCAGCTTGAAGCGGATGGGTGAGCAGTTCTTC. Translating gives CASSLKRMGEQFF.

The chain combines TRBV20-1 with TRBJ1-3; no reliable D call. CDR1 DFQATT and CDR2 SNEGSKA come from the germline V gene (reference sequence). The CDR3 covers 11 residues. The V end was cut by 5 bases, the J end by 7 bases, with 9 bases between. CDR3 amino acids: CSAETVNTIYF. The CDR3 coding sequence is TGCAGTGCTGAAACCGTTAACACCATATATTTT.